The 15 T cell receptor beta chains reported below all come from one sample, sequenced in a study of T-cell memory formation after mild COVID-19. Each CDR3 protein gets one entry after TCRdb re-called the 5' RACE reads with MiXCR. This table has 470,000 or so distinct CDR3 sequences, 15% to 20% appearing once. The sequenced sample was PBMCs or a T cell subset sorted from them (not recorded which). Receptors originate from an adult woman who had mild COVID-19 (a few samples of this study predate the infection). Cell type and time point are not known.

Here the CDR3 reads CASSRGHEQFF. DNA of the CDR3: TGTGCCAGCAGTAGGGGGCATGAGCAGTTCTTC. The chain recombines TRBV6-6 with TRBJ2-1; 7 bases are a match to TRBD1. CDR1 is MNHNY, CDR2 SVGAGI, per germline (reference sequence). Trimming at V came to 5 bases and at J to 8 bases, leaving 0 bases not matched to a gene. CDR3 length: 11 amino acids.

This clonotype was counted at least ten times. The genes are TRBV7-9 and TRBJ2-5, with unresolved D. The V gene's germline CDR1 is SEHNR and CDR2 FQNEAQ (reference sequence). V lost 5 bases, J lost 7 bases, and 8 bases lay in between. The CDR3 is 11 amino acids. CDR3 coding DNA: TGTGCCAGCAGCCAGTCGGGGACCCAGTACTTC. Translation: CASSQSGTQYF.

The table lists this clonotype with a few counts. This chain connects TRBV20-1 to TRBJ2-7; TRBD2 agrees at 8 bases. This CDR3 spans 15 amino acids. Germline V CDR1 and CDR2: DFQATT, SNEGSKA (reference sequence). Germline trimming cut 0 bases from V and 3 bases from J; bases unmatched to any gene: 7. CDR3 sequence reads: CSARDKRGIIYEQYF. The CDR3 DNA reads as TGCAGTGCTAGAGACAAGCGGGGGATCATCTACGAGCAGTACTTC.

V gene TRBV6-4 combines with J gene TRBJ1-6, with 11 bases that match TRBD1. CDR1 and CDR2 (germline): MRHNA, SNTAGT. The CDR3 has 15 amino acids. With 6 bases clipped from V and 7 bases from J, the junction kept 5 bases outside the gene matches. CDR3 sequence reads: CASRPGTGGNSPLHF. CDR3 in DNA: TGTGCCAGCAGACCCGGGACAGGGGGGAATTCACCCCTCCACTTT.

This chain joins TRBV9 and TRBJ2-1, with 9 bases aligning to TRBD2. The V and J ends lost 0 bases and 7 bases, in that order; junction bases with no gene match: 5. The CDR3 is made up of 15 amino acids. Germline CDR1 reads SGDLS; CDR2 reads YYNGEE. CDR3 protein: CASSVEGTSLNEQFF. CDR3 DNA: TGTGCCAGCAGCGTAGAAGGGACTAGCCTTAATGAGCAGTTCTTC.

The V gene is TRBV24-1, the J gene TRBJ1-5, with TRBD1 identical over 8 bases. This CDR3 has 15 residues. Germline lookup yields CDR1 KGHDR and CDR2 SFDVKD. Trimming at V came to 1 base and at J to 5 bases, leaving 3 bases not matched to a gene. The CDR3 here is CATSDFGQGDQPQHF. CDR3 coding DNA: TGTGCCACCAGTGATTTTGGACAGGGAGATCAGCCCCAGCATTTT.

The chain carries TRBV15 and TRBJ2-1, with 7 bases fitting TRBD1. After removal of 1 base from V and 8 bases from J, the junction contained 5 bases not matched to a gene. From germline, CDR1 is LNHNV and CDR2 YYDKDF (reference sequence). The CDR3 spans 14 residues. CDR3 amino acids: CATSRGPTGDEQFF. In nucleotides, the CDR3 is TGTGCCACCAGCAGAGGCCCCACAGGGGATGAGCAGTTCTTC.

Only a few counts were recorded for this clonotype. This sequence joins TRBV7-2 and TRBJ2-7, with 7 nucleotides matching TRBD1. From germline, CDR1 is SGHTA and CDR2 FQGNSA. The V gene end was trimmed by 5 bases and the J gene end by 0 bases; junction bases not matched to a gene: 4. This CDR3 spans 14 amino acids. CDR3 DNA sequence: TGTGCCAGCAGCCCAAAGGGGGCCTCCTACGAGCAGTACTTC. Its translation: CASSPKGASYEQYF.

The chain carries TRBV4-3 and TRBJ2-1, with 8 nucleotides matching TRBD2. J lost 6 bases, V lost 4 bases, and 5 bases had no gene match. The length of the CDR3 is 14 residues. Germline V lookup: CDR1 LGHNA, CDR2 YSLEER. CDR3 sequence reads: CASSRGGGLNEQFF. DNA for the CDR3: TGCGCCAGCAGCCGCGGCGGGGGGCTCAATGAGCAGTTCTTC.

The chain employs TRBV4-3 and TRBJ2-2; 7 nucleotides align to TRBD2. V dropped 6 bases and J dropped 4; count of bases not matched to a gene: 14. CDR3 length equals 17 residues. Per the germline V gene, CDR1 is LGHNA and CDR2 is YSLEER. CDR3 region: CASSQLGSSGRTGELFF. CDR3 sequence (DNA): TGCGCCAGCAGTCAACTTGGGTCTAGCGGACGCACCGGGGAGCTGTTTTTT.

The V and J genes are TRBV24-1 and TRBJ2-7, with TRBD1 as a possible D gene (5 bases). This CDR3 is 14 amino acids long. V was pared by 9 bases and J by 9 bases, with 23 bases between. Germline V gives CDR1 KGHDR, CDR2 SFDVKD. CDR3 in DNA: TGTGCCACCCCTATCGGAAGGGGCCAGTTGGTGCAGTACTTC. Amino acids: CATPIGRGQLVQYF.

This clonotype was seen repeatedly, ten times or more. The gene calls are TRBV18 and TRBJ2-3, with D uncertain. Per germline, CDR1 KGHSH and CDR2 LQKENI. Deletions cut 5 bases from V and 0 bases from J, with 6 bases between. This CDR3 contains 13 residues. The CDR3 bases are TGTGCCAGCTCAATCTACAGCACAGATACGCAGTATTTT. Translating it yields CASSIYSTDTQYF.

V and J are TRBV15 and TRBJ2-7, with TRBD1 matching 9 bases. V gave up 6 bases and J gave up 4 bases; unmatched junction bases: 4. This CDR3 is 13 amino acids long. The germline V gene encodes CDR1 LNHNV and CDR2 YYDKDF (reference sequence). The CDR3 DNA follows: TGTGCCACCAGTACAGGGGGCTTATACGAGCAGTACTTC. Translation gives CATSTGGLYEQYF.

This clonotype was detected a few times. V and J are TRBV5-1 and TRBJ1-1; D is unresolved. Trimming stripped 6 bases from V and 0 bases from J, with 12 bases between. The CDR3 is 14 residues long. Germline V gene lookup returns CDR1 SGHRS and CDR2 YFSETQ. The CDR3 sequence is CASTELGMNTEAFF. The CDR3 region has the DNA TGCGCCAGCACCGAGCTTGGCATGAACACTGAAGCTTTCTTT.

This clonotype was counted ten times or more. This chain links TRBV6-5 with TRBJ1-6, with D perhaps matching TRBD1 (6 bases). The V gene's germline CDR1 is MNHEY and CDR2 SVGAGI. This CDR3 region has 16 residues. V lost 8 bases and J lost 0, with 14 bases in between. The CDR3 sequence is CASSRQASSYNSPLHF. The CDR3 coding sequence is TGTGCCAGCTCTAGACAGGCTAGCTCCTATAATTCACCCCTCCACTTT.